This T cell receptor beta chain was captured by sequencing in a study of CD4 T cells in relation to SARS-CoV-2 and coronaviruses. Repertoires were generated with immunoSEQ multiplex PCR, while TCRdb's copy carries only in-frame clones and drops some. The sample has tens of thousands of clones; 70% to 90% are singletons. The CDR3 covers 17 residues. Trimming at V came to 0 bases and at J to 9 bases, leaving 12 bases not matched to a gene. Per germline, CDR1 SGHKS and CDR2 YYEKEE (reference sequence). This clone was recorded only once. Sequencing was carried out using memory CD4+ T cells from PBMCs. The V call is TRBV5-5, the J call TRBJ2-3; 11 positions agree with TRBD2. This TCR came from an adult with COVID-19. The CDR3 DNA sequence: TGTGCCAGCAGCTTGGCCCCGGGACTAGCGGTCGCCGGAACGCAGTATTTT. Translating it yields CASSLAPGLAVAGTQYF. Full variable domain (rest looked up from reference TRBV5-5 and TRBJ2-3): DAGVTQSPTHLIKTRGQQVTLRCSPISGHKSVSWYQQVLGQGPQFIFQYYEKEERGRGNFPDRFSARQFPNYSSELNVNALLLGDSALYLCASSLAPGLAVAGTQYFGPGTRLTVL.